The sequence of this T cell receptor beta chain was determined in a study of blood T cell repertoires in COVID-19. Study in general: Italy, Spain and the United States were the sources of the convalescent and acute COVID-19 samples. The cDNA or gDNA used as material had been derived from T cells, B-cell-depleted T cells, or PBMCs.

As processed by the authors: Amplification of reference gene primers was used by the study to estimate nucleated cell counts. Method: immunoSEQ multiplex PCR; TCRdb's copy keeps in-frame clones and lacks some. That table supplies the V and J calls and clone size; D and trimming were determined from the DNA. Among approximately 190,000 clones, around nine tenths were seen once, and the ten largest hold approximately 0.5%. The germline gives CDR1 MNHEY, CDR2 SMNVEV (reference sequence). J was trimmed by 6 bases and V by 6 bases; bases with no gene match: 6. This CDR3 has 14 residues. The chain carries TRBV27 and TRBJ1-4; 8 nucleotides match TRBD1. The clonotype originates from a man in his fifties or sixties with acute or convalescent COVID-19. Specimen: peripheral blood. The CDR3 DNA follows: TGTGCCAGCAGGCTAGACAGGGGTGATGAAAAACTGTTTTTT. Encoded protein: CASRLDRGDEKLFF.